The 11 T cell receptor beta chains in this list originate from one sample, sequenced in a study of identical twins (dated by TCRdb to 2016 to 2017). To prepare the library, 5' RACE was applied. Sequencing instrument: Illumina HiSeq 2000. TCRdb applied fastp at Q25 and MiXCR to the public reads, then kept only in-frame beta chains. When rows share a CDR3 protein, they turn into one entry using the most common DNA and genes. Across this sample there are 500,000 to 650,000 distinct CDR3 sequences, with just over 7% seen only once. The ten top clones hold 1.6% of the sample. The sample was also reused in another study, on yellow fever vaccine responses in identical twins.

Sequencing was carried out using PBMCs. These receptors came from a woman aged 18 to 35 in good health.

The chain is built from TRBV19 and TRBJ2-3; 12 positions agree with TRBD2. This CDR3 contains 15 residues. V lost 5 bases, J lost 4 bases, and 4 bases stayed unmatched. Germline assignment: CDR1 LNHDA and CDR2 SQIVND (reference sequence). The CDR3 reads CASSLWTSGADTQYF. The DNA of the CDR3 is TGTGCCAGTAGTCTATGGACTAGCGGGGCAGATACGCAGTATTTT. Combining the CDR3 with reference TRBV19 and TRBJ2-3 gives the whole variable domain DGGITQSPKYLFRKEGQNVTLSCEQNLNHDAMYWYRQDPGQGLRLIYYSQIVNDFQKGDIAEGYSVSREKKESFPLTVTSAQKNPTAFYLCASSLWTSGADTQYFGPGTRLTVL.

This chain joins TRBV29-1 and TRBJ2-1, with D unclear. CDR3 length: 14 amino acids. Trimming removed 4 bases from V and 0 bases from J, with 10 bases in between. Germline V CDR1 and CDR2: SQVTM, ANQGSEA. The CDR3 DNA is TGCAGCGTTGTTGGGATTTACTCCTACAATGAGCAGTTCTTC. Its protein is CSVVGIYSYNEQFF.

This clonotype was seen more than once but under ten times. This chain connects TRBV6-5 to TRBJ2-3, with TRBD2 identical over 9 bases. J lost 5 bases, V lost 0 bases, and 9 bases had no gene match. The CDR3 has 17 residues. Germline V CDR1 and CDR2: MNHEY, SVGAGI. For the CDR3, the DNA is TGTGCCAGCAGTTACTCGCTCCGCGGGAGGGCCCTAGATACGCAGTATTTT. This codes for CASSYSLRGRALDTQYF.

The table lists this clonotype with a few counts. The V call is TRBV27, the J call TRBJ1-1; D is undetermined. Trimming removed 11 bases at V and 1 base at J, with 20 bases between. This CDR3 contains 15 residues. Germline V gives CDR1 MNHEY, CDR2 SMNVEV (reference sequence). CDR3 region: CADPADGNRNTEAFF. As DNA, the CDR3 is TGTGCCGACCCAGCCGACGGCAACAGGAACACTGAAGCTTTCTTT.

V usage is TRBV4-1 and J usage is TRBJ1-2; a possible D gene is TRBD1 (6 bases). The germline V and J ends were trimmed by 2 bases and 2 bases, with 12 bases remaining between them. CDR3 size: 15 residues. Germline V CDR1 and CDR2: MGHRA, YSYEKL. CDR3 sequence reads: CASSQRGVSNYGYTF. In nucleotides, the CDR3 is TGCGCCAGCAGCCAAAGGGGGGTGTCCAACTATGGCTACACCTTC.

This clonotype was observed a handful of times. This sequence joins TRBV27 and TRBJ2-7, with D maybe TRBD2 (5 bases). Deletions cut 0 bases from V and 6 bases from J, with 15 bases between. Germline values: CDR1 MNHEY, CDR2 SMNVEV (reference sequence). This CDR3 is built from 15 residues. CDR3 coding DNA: TGTGCCAGCAGTTTATCTCTCCGGACTGCTTCCGAGCAGTACTTC. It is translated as CASSLSLRTASEQYF.

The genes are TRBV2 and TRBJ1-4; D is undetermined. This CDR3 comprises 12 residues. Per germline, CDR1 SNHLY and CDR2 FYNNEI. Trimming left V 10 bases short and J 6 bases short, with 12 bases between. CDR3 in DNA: TGTGCCAAGCGGTACGGGGATGAAAAACTGTTTTTT. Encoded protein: CAKRYGDEKLFF. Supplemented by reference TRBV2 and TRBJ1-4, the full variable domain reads EPEVTQTPSHQVTQMGQEVILRCVPISNHLYFYWYRQILGQKVEFLVSFYNNEISEKSEIFDDQFSVERPDGSNFTLKIRSTKLEDSAMYFCAKRYGDEKLFFGSGTQLSVL.

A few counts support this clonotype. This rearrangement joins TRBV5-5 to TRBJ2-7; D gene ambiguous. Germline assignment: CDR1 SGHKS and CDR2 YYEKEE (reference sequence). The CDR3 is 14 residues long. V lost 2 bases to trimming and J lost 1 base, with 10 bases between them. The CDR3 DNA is TGTGCCAGCAGCTTTCGAAGCTCTTCCTACGAGCAGTACTTC. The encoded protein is CASSFRSSSYEQYF.

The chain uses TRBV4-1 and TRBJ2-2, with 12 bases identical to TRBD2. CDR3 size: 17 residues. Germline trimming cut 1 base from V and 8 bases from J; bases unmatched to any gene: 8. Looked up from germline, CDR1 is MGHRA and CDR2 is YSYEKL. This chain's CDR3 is CASSQARLAGEGGELFF. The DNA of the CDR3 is TGCGCCAGCAGCCAAGCCCGACTAGCGGGAGAGGGTGGGGAGCTGTTTTTT.

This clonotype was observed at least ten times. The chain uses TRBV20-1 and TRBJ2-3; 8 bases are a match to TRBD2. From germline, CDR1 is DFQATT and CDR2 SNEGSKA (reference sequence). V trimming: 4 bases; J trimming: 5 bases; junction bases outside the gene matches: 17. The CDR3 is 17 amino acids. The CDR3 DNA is TGCAGTGCTATTTCGGCGCGCGGGAGGTTAACCAGAGATACGCAGTATTTT. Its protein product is CSAISARGRLTRDTQYF.

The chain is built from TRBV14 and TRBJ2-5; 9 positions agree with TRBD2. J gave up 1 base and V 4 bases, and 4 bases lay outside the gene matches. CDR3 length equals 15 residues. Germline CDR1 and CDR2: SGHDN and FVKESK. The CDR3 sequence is CASSRLSGSQETQYF. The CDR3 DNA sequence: TGTGCCAGCAGCCGCCTTAGCGGGAGCCAAGAGACCCAGTACTTC.